The next 17 T cell receptor beta chains were all read from a single sample in a study of spatial heterogeneity in lung cancer. MiXCR, run by TCRdb on the 5' RACE reads, gives a single entry per CDR3 protein. This table has fewer than 15,000 distinct CDR3 sequences, 3% to 4% appearing once. Study observations and caveats: Within tumors, counts of expanded alpha and beta TCRs tracked tumor mutation counts.

The time point is: sample taken at primary tumor resection. Their recognized antigens are unknown. Sequences were derived from lung tumor tissue, sampled at surgery. These receptor sequences come from a male donor with early-stage non-small cell lung cancer.

This clonotype was counted ten times or more. The chain couples TRBV10-3 to TRBJ1-2; 10 bases align to TRBD1. The CDR3 length is 15 residues. V lost 2 bases to trimming and J lost 5 bases; unmatched junction nucleotides: 5. Germline CDR1 is ENHRY and CDR2 is SYGVKD. DNA for the CDR3: TGTGCCATCAGTGAGCCCGGGACAGGGGATTATGGCTACACCTTC. This translates into CAISEPGTGDYGYTF.

This clonotype has a count of ten or more. The V call is TRBV10-3, the J call TRBJ2-7, with D possibly matching TRBD1 (5 bases). Trimming stripped 11 bases from V and 0 bases from J, with 11 bases between. This CDR3 region has 12 residues. Per germline, CDR1 ENHRY and CDR2 SYGVKD. The CDR3 loop reads CAVAGNSYEQYF. The CDR3 region has the DNA TGTGCCGTAGCAGGGAACTCCTACGAGCAGTACTTC.

This clonotype was found many times. V usage is TRBV15 and J usage is TRBJ1-1; no definite D call. This CDR3 has 14 amino acids. The ends were cut back, 0 bases at V and 6 bases at J, with 11 bases in the middle. From germline, CDR1 is LNHNV and CDR2 YYDKDF (reference sequence). CDR3 bases: TGTGCCACCAGCAGAGATGCGCGTTGGCCTGAAGCTTTCTTT. Its translation: CATSRDARWPEAFF.

This clonotype was counted a few times. The V gene is TRBV5-1, the J gene TRBJ1-3; D is possibly TRBD1 (6 bases). This CDR3 has 17 amino acids. With 4 bases removed from V and 0 bases from J, the gap between germline ends came to 17 bases. Germline V gene sequence: CDR1 SGHRS, CDR2 YFSETQ. The CDR3 sequence is CASSAGGGGISGNTIYF. CDR3 nucleotides: TGCGCCAGCAGCGCCGGAGGAGGGGGGATCTCTGGAAACACCATATATTTT.

This clonotype was counted only a few times. The CDR3 DNA reads TGTGCCAGCACCCTGCGCAGCTTGGGCAATCAGCCCCAGCATTTT. This sequence encodes CASTLRSLGNQPQHF. The V call is TRBV6-1, the J call TRBJ1-5; no firm D call. V was pared by 7 bases and J by 2 bases, with 15 bases between. This CDR3 is 15 amino acids long. Per the germline V gene, CDR1 is MNHNS and CDR2 is SASEGT.

By share, this clonotype ranks as medium-sized. This chain uses TRBV7-9 with TRBJ2-6, with D perhaps given as TRBD1 or TRBD2 (5 bases each). The CDR3 runs 15 residues. CDR1 is SEHNR and CDR2 is FQNEAQ in the germline V gene (reference sequence). The V gene lost 3 bases and the J gene lost 1 base, with 7 bases spanning the gap. CDR3 amino acids: CASSFRESGANVLTF. For the CDR3, the DNA is TGTGCCAGCAGCTTCAGGGAGTCTGGGGCCAACGTCCTGACTTTC.

This clonotype was seen many times. The CDR3 loop is CASSVVGETTYEQYF. CDR3 in DNA: TGTGCCAGCAGCGTAGTGGGTGAAACAACCTACGAGCAGTACTTC. This chain uses TRBV9 with TRBJ2-7; D unclear. Germline CDR1 is SGDLS and CDR2 is YYNGEE. The length of the CDR3 is 15 residues. The V end lost 0 bases, the J end lost 2 bases, and 12 bases lay between the germline ends.

This clonotype was recorded at least ten times. The V gene is TRBV11-2, the J gene TRBJ1-6; 10 bases fit TRBD1. Per the germline V gene, CDR1 is SGHAT and CDR2 is FQNNGV. There are 16 residues in the CDR3. J lost 7 bases, V lost 1 base, and 4 bases had no gene match. The CDR3 is CASSLVDRGGNSPLHF. In DNA, the CDR3 is TGTGCCAGCAGCTTAGTGGACAGGGGGGGGAATTCACCCCTCCACTTT.

This clonotype was observed many times. The rearrangement links TRBV14 to TRBJ2-6, with D possibly TRBD1 on 5 matching bases. Germline CDR1 SGHDN, CDR2 FVKESK. The CDR3 contains 17 residues. The V gene lost 5 bases and the J gene lost 0 bases, with 14 bases spanning the gap. CDR3 protein: CASSARQIFSGANVLTF. The DNA for the CDR3 is TGTGCCAGCAGCGCCCGACAGATTTTCTCTGGGGCCAACGTCCTGACTTTC.

This clonotype is classed as medium-sized. V usage is TRBV30 and J usage is TRBJ1-5, with TRBD1 as a possible D gene (6 bases). Trimming pared 5 bases from V and 3 bases from J, leaving 11 bases between. CDR3 length equals 13 residues. Germline values: CDR1 GTSNPN, CDR2 SVGIG (reference sequence). As DNA, the CDR3 is TGTGCCTGGGCAGGGGCGGTCAATCAGCCCCAGCATTTT. Translation: CAWAGAVNQPQHF.

The sample holds many counts of this clonotype. This chain connects TRBV19 to TRBJ1-1; D perhaps matches TRBD1 (6 bases). Germline CDR1 and CDR2: LNHDA and SQIVND (reference sequence). The ends were cut back, 6 bases at V and 1 base at J, with 12 bases in the middle. The CDR3 totals 14 residues. CDR3 sequence: CASRYRAPNTEAFF. The CDR3 bases are TGTGCCAGTAGATACAGGGCCCCGAACACTGAAGCTTTCTTT.

This clonotype has at least ten counts. The V call is TRBV27, the J call TRBJ1-6; TRBD1 is a possible D gene (5 bases). This CDR3 has 14 amino acids. V lost 3 bases to trimming and J lost 5 bases, with 8 bases between them. Per germline, CDR1 MNHEY and CDR2 SMNVEV (reference sequence). CDR3 sequence reads: CASSFWGNNSPLHF. Here the CDR3 DNA reads TGTGCCAGCAGTTTCTGGGGGAATAATTCACCCCTCCACTTT.

This clonotype was seen ten or more times. The rearrangement links TRBV23-1 to TRBJ2-5; D is perhaps TRBD1 (6 bases). TRBV23-1 is an ORF; its function is uncertain. The V gene lost 3 bases and the J gene lost 4 bases, with 9 bases spanning the gap. The CDR3 covers 13 residues. For the CDR3, the DNA is TGCGCCAGCAGTCATCCCAGGGGAGAGACCCAGTACTTC. This sequence encodes CASSHPRGETQYF.

This clonotype has ten or more counts. The CDR3: CASSLDMNRGGNQPQHF. In nucleotides, the CDR3 is TGCGCCAGCAGCTTGGACATGAACAGGGGTGGTAATCAGCCCCAGCATTTT. The chain couples TRBV5-1 to TRBJ1-5, with 7 bases matching TRBD1. The V gene's germline CDR1 is SGHRS and CDR2 YFSETQ. The CDR3 sequence is 17 residues long. The V segment lost 0 bases and the J segment 4 bases; nucleotides outside the gene matches: 10.

This clonotype came up many times. The chain links TRBV23-1 to TRBJ2-5; tentatively, D is TRBD2 (5 bases). TRBV23-1 is marked as an open reading frame, function uncertain. Trimming stripped 0 bases from V and 2 bases from J, with 16 bases between. The CDR3 is made up of 17 amino acids. CDR3 in amino acids: CASSQSRRAGRQETQYF. CDR3 DNA: TGCGCCAGCAGTCAATCGAGGCGGGCCGGGCGACAAGAGACCCAGTACTTC.

This clonotype was recorded a few times. This chain links TRBV7-9 with TRBJ2-7; 10 bases line up with TRBD1. The ends lost 5 bases at V and 3 bases at J; junction bases unmatched: 10. The CDR3 totals 16 residues. The germline CDR1 and CDR2 sequences are SEHNR and FQNEAQ (reference sequence). CDR3 amino acids: CASSRDRGLSNYEQYF. Here the CDR3 DNA reads TGTGCCAGCAGCCGCGACAGGGGGCTATCAAACTACGAGCAGTACTTC.

This clonotype came up many times. Here the CDR3 reads CASASAVTQYF. CDR3 in DNA: TGTGCCAGCGCTTCAGCTGTGACCCAGTACTTC. The J gene is TRBJ2-5, the V gene TRBV11-2; D remains unclear. Trimming removed 8 bases at V and 7 bases at J, with 11 bases between. In germline, CDR1 is SGHAT, CDR2 FQNNGV. CDR3 length equals 11 residues.